This T cell receptor (beta chain) was documented in a study of CD8 T cell repertoires and HIV-1 epitope variants. About the study: T cells were stimulated with Twenty-five Gag and Nef peptides separately. Tested: three Gag epitope families, Nef HW9 and YT9. The baseline condition was 1M T cells left uncultured.

The CDR3 runs 15 residues. Trimming stripped 3 bases from V and 8 bases from J, with 17 bases between. CDR1 and CDR2 from the germline V gene are SGHVS and FNYEAQ. For this clone: The antigen is not known.

The table came from immunoSEQ multiplex PCR; TCRdb's copy has only in-frame clones and leaves some out. The sample records 5,100 or so clones, about three fifths being singletons. The sequenced material came from cultured CD8+ T cells derived from PBMCs. J is TRBJ2-4 and V is TRBV7-6; the D is unclear. The TCR sequence derives from a male donor with HIV. CDR3 amino acids: CASSLSDSTKDIQYF. Written as DNA, the CDR3 is TGTGCCAGCAGCTTGAGTGACTCAACAAAAGACATTCAGTACTTC.